The sequence of this T cell receptor beta chain was determined in a study of T-cell memory formation after mild COVID-19. Study-level points and caveats: Some responding clones appeared in pre-infection memory, suggesting cross-reactive memory joined. Specificity for SARS-CoV-2 was not confirmed among the second-wave clones peaking on day 37.

The CDR3 covers 13 residues. CDR1 and CDR2 (germline): SGHRS, YFSETQ. The V segment lost 5 bases and the J segment 5 bases; nucleotides outside the gene matches: 5. 5'RACE primed at constant segments yielded TCR alpha and TCR beta cDNA libraries bearing sample barcodes and UMIs. TCRdb itself ran the 5' RACE reads through MiXCR, one entry per CDR3 protein. The sample records about 560,000 distinct CDR3 sequences, 15% to 20% being singletons. A few counts support this clonotype. The antigen is not known. This chain links TRBV5-1 with TRBJ2-7, with 9 bases that match TRBD1. This TCR was sampled from an adult woman who had mild COVID-19 (a few samples of this study predate the infection). Cell type and time point are not known. The sequencing sample was made of PBMCs or a T cell subset sorted from them (not recorded which). The DNA of the CDR3 is TGCGCCAGCAGATGGACAGGGGACCACGAGCAGTACTTC. It codes for CASRWTGDHEQYF.